This T cell receptor beta chain was obtained from a study of blood T cell repertoires in COVID-19. Study overall: COVID-19 samples, acute and convalescent, were from the United States, Italy and Spain. Sample material is recorded as cDNA or gDNA derived from T cells, B-cell-depleted T cells, or PBMCs.

This CDR3 comprises 16 residues. Germline CDR1 LNHDA, CDR2 SQIVND (reference sequence). J gave up 5 bases and V 3 bases, and 6 bases lay outside the gene matches. In the original analysis: Reference gene primer amplification in the assay estimated nucleated cell counts. The table came from immunoSEQ multiplex PCR; TCRdb's copy has only in-frame clones and leaves some out. The D gene and trimming were derived from the DNA, and the V and J assignments and clone size from that table. The data show about 110,000 clones, 85% seen once. The source of this sequence is a human donor in a cohort sampled during active COVID-19. This rearrangement joins TRBV19 to TRBJ2-3, with 12 bases fitting TRBD2. Source material: peripheral blood. DNA for the CDR3: TGTGCCAGTAGTATCGATCTAGCGGGGGGGCAAGATACGCAGTATTTT. Its protein is CASSIDLAGGQDTQYF.